What follows is one T cell receptor (beta chain) and its context. Sequencing used immunoSEQ multiplex PCR; TCRdb keeps in-frame clones, though not all of them. The profile shows around 290,000 clones, approximately 85% of them singletons. These data are taken from a study of blood T cell repertoires in COVID-19. The age range of participants was roughly 18 to 90 years, with residence in about 25 US areas. Participants were placed into cohorts based on the clinical history they reported. Two negative PCRs, clearance, or symptom resolution were required of recovered Cohort 3 donors. Trimming stripped 2 bases from V and 4 bases from J, with 17 bases between. In germline, CDR1 is SNHLY, CDR2 FYNNEI. The CDR3 loop spans 16 amino acids.

The J gene is TRBJ1-2, the V gene TRBV2, with D perhaps TRBD1 (5 bases). Sequencing was done on a sample of PBMCs or T cells enriched from blood (not recorded which). The source of this sequence is a woman aged 25 to 39 who had recovered from COVID-19. CDR3 amino acids: CASSESLSTAAYGYTF. The CDR3 nucleotides are TGTGCCAGCAGTGAAAGTTTGTCGACAGCCGCCTATGGCTACACCTTC. The complete variable domain, with remaining parts taken from reference TRBV2 and TRBJ1-2, reads EPEVTQTPSHQVTQMGQEVILRCVPISNHLYFYWYRQILGQKVEFLVSFYNNEISEKSEIFDDQFSVERPDGSNFTLKIRSTKLEDSAMYFCASSESLSTAAYGYTFGSGTRLTVV.